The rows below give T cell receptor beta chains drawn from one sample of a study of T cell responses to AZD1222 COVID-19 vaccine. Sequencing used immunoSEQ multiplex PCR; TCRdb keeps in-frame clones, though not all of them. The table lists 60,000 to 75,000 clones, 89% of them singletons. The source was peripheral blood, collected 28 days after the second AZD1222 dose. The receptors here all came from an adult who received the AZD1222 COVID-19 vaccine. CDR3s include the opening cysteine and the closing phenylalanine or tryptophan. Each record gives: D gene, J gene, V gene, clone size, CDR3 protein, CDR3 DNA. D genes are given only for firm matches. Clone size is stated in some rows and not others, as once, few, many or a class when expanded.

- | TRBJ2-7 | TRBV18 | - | CASSPALRGRGYEQYF | TGTGCCAGCTCACCGGCCCTCAGGGGAAGGGGCTACGAGCAGTACTTC
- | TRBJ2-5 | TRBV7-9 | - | CASSLVLSGETQYF | TGTGCCAGCAGCTTAGTGTTATCCGGTGAGACCCAGTACTTC
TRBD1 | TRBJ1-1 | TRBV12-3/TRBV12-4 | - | CAARQGENTEAFF | TGTGCCGCCAGACAGGGCGAAAACACTGAAGCTTTCTTT
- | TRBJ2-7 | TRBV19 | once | CASSIGRGAYEQYF | TGTGCCAGTAGTATAGGAAGGGGGGCTTACGAGCAGTACTTC
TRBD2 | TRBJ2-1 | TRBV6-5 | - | CASQWGGNEQFF | TGTGCCAGCCAGTGGGGGGGTAATGAGCAGTTCTTC
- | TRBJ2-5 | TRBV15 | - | CATSRGGDDETQYF | TGTGCCACCAGCAGAGGAGGGGACGACGAGACCCAGTACTTC
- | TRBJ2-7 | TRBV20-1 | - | CSGWSSYEQYF | TGCAGTGGATGGTCGTCCTACGAGCAGTACTTC
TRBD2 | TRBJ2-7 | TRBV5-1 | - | CASSLEIAGGSYEQYF | TGCGCCAGCAGCCTAGAGATAGCGGGAGGATCCTACGAGCAGTACTTC
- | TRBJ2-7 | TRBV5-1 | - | CASSRTPLTGEQYF | TGCGCCAGCAGCCGAACTCCCCTCACTGGAGAGCAGTACTTC
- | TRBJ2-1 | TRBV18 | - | CASTTRGVRNEQFF | TGTGCCAGCACAACTAGGGGGGTGAGGAATGAGCAGTTCTTC
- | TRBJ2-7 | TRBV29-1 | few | CSVEDLGEQYF | TGCAGCGTTGAAGATCTGGGGGAGCAGTACTTC
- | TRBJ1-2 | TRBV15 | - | CATSGWPSNYGYTF | TGTGCCACTTCGGGCTGGCCTTCTAACTATGGCTACACCTTC
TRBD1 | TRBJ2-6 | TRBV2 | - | CASSKTGGAGANVLTF | TGTGCCAGCAGTAAGACAGGGGGCGCTGGGGCCAACGTCCTGACTTTC
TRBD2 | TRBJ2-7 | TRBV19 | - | CASSIAGTSGRRNEQYF | TGTGCCAGTAGTATAGCCGGGACTAGCGGGAGAAGGAACGAGCAGTACTTC
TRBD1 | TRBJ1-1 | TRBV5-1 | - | CASSPRSLRGGVAYTEAFF | TGCGCCAGCAGCCCCCGTTCCCTCAGGGGGGGTGTAGCGTACACTGAAGCTTTCTTT
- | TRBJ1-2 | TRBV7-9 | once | CASSSYRAYTF | TGTGCCAGCAGCTCGTACAGGGCGTACACCTTC
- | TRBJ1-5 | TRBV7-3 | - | CASSLSINQPQHF | TGTGCCAGCAGCTTATCCATCAATCAGCCCCAGCATTTT
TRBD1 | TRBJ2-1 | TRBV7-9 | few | CASSPTPGTGTFF | TGTGCCAGCAGCCCTACTCCCGGGACAGGGACATTCTTC
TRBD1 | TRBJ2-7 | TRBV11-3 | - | CASSLAPGTGVDLFYEQYF | TGTGCCAGCAGCTTAGCCCCCGGGACAGGGGTCGATCTTTTCTACGAGCAGTACTTC
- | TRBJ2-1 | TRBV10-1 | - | CASSEGVYNEQFF | TGCGCCAGCAGTGAGGGTGTCTACAATGAGCAGTTCTTC
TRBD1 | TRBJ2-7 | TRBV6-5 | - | CASRAGTGGIYEQYF | TGTGCCAGCAGGGCCGGGACAGGGGGGATCTACGAGCAGTACTTC
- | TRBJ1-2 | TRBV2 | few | CASSSGTPYTF | TGTGCCAGCAGCTCCGGGACCCCATACACCTTC
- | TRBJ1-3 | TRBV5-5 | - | CASSLDRPSSGNTIYF | TGTGCCAGCAGCTTAGACAGGCCCTCCTCTGGAAACACCATATATTTT
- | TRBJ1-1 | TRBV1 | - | CTSSDQGTGSVRDTEAFF | TGCACCAGCAGCGATCAAGGGACAGGGTCGGTCCGGGACACTGAAGCTTTCTTT